This T cell receptor beta chain is drawn from a study of regulatory T cells in long-lasting Graves disease. CDR3-region Arm-PCR and iRepertoire HTBI primers produced the TCR beta libraries. TCRdb used MiXCR to reprocess the multiplex PCR reads, holding one entry per CDR3 protein. Of about 430,000 distinct CDR3 sequences in the sample, approximately 16% were seen once. This clonotype was recorded many times. Its specificity is unknown. General study findings and limits: Persistent patients shared more public clonotypes (approximately 2,800) than new patients (966). TRBV28 was favored in persistent disease, as were TRBJ1-2 and TRBJ2-5.

Time point defined: newly diagnosed GD, antithyroid drugs for less than 3 months. Extracted RNA from PBMCs served as the source of the TCR library. This CDR3 spans 13 amino acids. Unmatched junction bases numbered 6, after V lost 5 bases and J lost 7 bases. Looked up from germline, CDR1 is SGHTA and CDR2 is FQGNSA. These same data were also listed under a study on T cells in Graves' hyperthyroidism and ophthalmopathy. That source notes: Patients were excluded because of uncontrolled infection, other autoimmune disease, pregnancy or lactation. Blood also carried most thyroid clonotypes expanded above 0.001.

This chain links TRBV7-2 with TRBJ2-7; 9 bases map to TRBD2. Sequencing used peripheral blood mononuclear cells (PBMCs), obtained at new diagnosis, from a patient treated with antithyroid drugs. This receptor was taken from a woman in her thirties or forties with Graves disease. The CDR3 nucleotides are TGTGCCAGCAGCCGGGGACTAGCCTCTGAGCAGTACTTC. It yields the protein CASSRGLASEQYF.